This T cell receptor (beta chain) came from a study of chemoradiotherapy in HPV16-positive cancers. Turning to the study itself: Candidate HPV-specific T-cell clones and common TCR motifs came from functional assays in two HPV16-positive patients.

V lost 4 bases to trimming and J lost 4 bases, with 5 bases between them. The CDR3 is made up of 12 amino acids. Germline CDR1 is SEHNR and CDR2 is FQNEAQ (reference sequence). Method: immunoSEQ multiplex PCR; TCRdb's copy keeps in-frame clones and lacks some. In the table there are 3,500 to 5,500 clones, roughly 90% of which are singletons. This chain joins TRBV7-9 and TRBJ1-5, with D hard to call. The specimen was taken from a patient who underwent chemoradiotherapy. The source of this sequence is a human donor with HPV-associated anogenital cancer. CDR3 sequence reads: CASSYENQPQHF. The DNA of the CDR3 is TGTGCCAGCAGCTATGAGAATCAGCCCCAGCATTTT. Variable domain in full (rest from reference TRBV7-9 and TRBJ1-5): DTGVSQNPRHKITKRGQNVTFRCDPISEHNRLYWYRQTLGQGPEFLTYFQNEAQLEKSRLLSDRFSAERPKGSFSTLEIQRTEQGDSAMYLCASSYENQPQHFGDGTRLSIL.